The 15 T cell receptor beta chains presented below share a single source sample, sequenced in a study of CD8+CD57+ T cells in acquired aplastic anemia. Investigators profiled TCR beta VDJ and CDR3 from genomic DNA template. Via MiXCR, TCRdb re-called the reads, giving one row per CDR3 protein. The table lists approximately 200,000 distinct CDR3 sequences, about 64% of them singletons, with approximately 44% in the top ten. Sample: sorted CD4+, CD8+, or CD8+CD57+ T cells (not recorded which) from PBMCs. Receptor source: a human donor with severe aplastic anemia or a healthy control (not recorded which).

In its sample, this clonotype was seen once. The rearrangement links TRBV7-2 to TRBJ1-1; TRBD1 might be the D (6 bases). Trimming left V 5 bases short and J 1 base short, with 14 bases between. Germline CDR1 and CDR2: SGHTA and FQGNSA. CDR3 length equals 15 residues. The CDR3: CASSQEPTGNTEAFF. The CDR3 DNA reads as TGTGCCAGCAGCCAAGAGCCGACAGGGAACACTGAAGCTTTCTTT.

This clonotype was detected many times. The rearrangement joins TRBV20-1 to TRBJ1-5; D is unresolved. Trimming stripped 1 base from V and 7 bases from J, with 11 bases between. This CDR3 is 13 amino acids long. Germline values: CDR1 DFQATT, CDR2 SNEGSKA (reference sequence). In DNA, the CDR3 is TGCAGTGCTAGAGCCACAAGTGGGCAGCCCCAGCATTTT. This sequence encodes CSARATSGQPQHF.

The chain links TRBV10-3 to TRBJ2-3; 8 bases are a match to TRBD1. There are 15 residues in the CDR3. The J segment lost 5 bases and the V segment lost 3 bases, leaving 7 bases of the junction unmatched. Germline values: CDR1 ENHRY, CDR2 SYGVKD. In DNA form, the CDR3 reads TGTGCCATCAGTGATTCACAGGGGGAGATAGATACGCAGTATTTT. Its protein product is CAISDSQGEIDTQYF.

A word on this clonotype: This is likely a read error, given that the CDR3 carries no conserved phenylalanine or tryptophan at its end. V gene TRBV10-3 combines with J gene TRBJ2-1; D is perhaps TRBD1 or TRBD2 (5 bases each). The CDR3 runs 13 residues. From germline, CDR1 is ENHRY and CDR2 SYGVKD. Trimming removed 7 bases at V and 7 bases at J, with 14 bases between. For the CDR3, the DNA is TGTGCCATCATGGCAGGGACGGGGAATGAGCAGTTCCTC. Its translation is CAIMAGTGNEQFL.

The genes are TRBV29-1 and TRBJ2-7; a weak D match, TRBD2 (5 bases). The CDR3 length is 13 residues. CDR1 SQVTM and CDR2 ANQGSEA come from the germline V gene. CDR3 DNA: TGCAGTTTTGCGGGCCTAGCAGACTACGAGCAGTACTTC. This encodes CSFAGLADYEQYF.

This clonotype has a handful of counts. The rearrangement uses TRBV29-1 and TRBJ2-3; a possible D gene is TRBD1 (6 bases). Germline lookup yields CDR1 SQVTM and CDR2 ANQGSEA. V lost 3 bases and J lost 8, with 12 bases in between. This CDR3 is 12 amino acids long. The CDR3 sequence is CSVELLQGTQYF. The DNA for the CDR3 is TGCAGCGTTGAGTTGTTACAGGGTACGCAGTATTTT.

This clonotype has ten or more counts. The V call is TRBV7-8, the J call TRBJ1-1; tentatively, D is TRBD1 (5 bases). CDR1 and CDR2 from the germline V gene are SGHVS and FQNEAQ. This CDR3 contains 22 residues. V was cut by 3 bases and J by 3 bases, with 35 bases left in between. The CDR3 DNA follows: TGTGCCAGCAGCTTCACCCTACCCGGGGGAGGACAAAACCTACTGGTTGACACTGAAGCTTTCTTT. Amino acids: CASSFTLPGGGQNLLVDTEAFF.

This chain connects TRBV5-5 to TRBJ1-1; D is undetermined. CDR1 is SGHKS, CDR2 YYEKEE, per germline (reference sequence). CDR3 length equals 13 residues. V lost 4 bases and J lost 5, with 12 bases in between. CDR3 region: CASSQGLDTEAFF. For the CDR3, the DNA is TGTGCCAGCAGCCAAGGACTTGATACTGAAGCTTTCTTT.

The sample holds many counts of this clonotype. For the CDR3, the DNA is TGTGCCAGCAGTTCACAGGGGGGAAATAGCAATCAGCCCCAGCATTTT. Its translation is CASSSQGGNSNQPQHF. The V call is TRBV7-9, the J call TRBJ1-5; 8 nucleotides align to TRBD1. The CDR3 consists of 16 residues. The V gene's germline CDR1 is SEHNR and CDR2 FQNEAQ (reference sequence). With 6 bases clipped from V and 0 bases from J, the junction kept 7 bases outside the gene matches.

This chain joins TRBV18 and TRBJ2-2; 8 bases fit TRBD1. The CDR3 extends over 17 amino acids. V trimming: 6 bases; J trimming: 5 bases; junction bases outside the gene matches: 14. Germline CDR1 is KGHSH and CDR2 is LQKENI. CDR3 sequence (DNA): TGTGCCAGCTCTCCCCCCGCGACAGGGGCGAGAACCGGGGAGCTGTTTTTT. This translates into CASSPPATGARTGELFF.

This chain connects TRBV5-1 to TRBJ2-6; 14 bases fit TRBD2. Germline loops: CDR1 SGHRS, CDR2 YFSETQ. With V trimmed by 2 bases and J by 0 bases, 7 bases remained unmatched. This CDR3 region has 20 residues. DNA for the CDR3: TGCGCCAGCAGCTTACGACTAGCGGGGGGGCTTACCTCTGGGGCCAACGTCCTGACTTTC. Protein: CASSLRLAGGLTSGANVLTF.

This chain connects TRBV24-1 to TRBJ1-5; D unclear. V was clipped by 5 bases and J by 3 bases, with 13 bases between them. From germline, CDR1 is KGHDR and CDR2 SFDVKD. The CDR3 is 15 amino acids. In nucleotides, the CDR3 is TGTGCCACCAGTGTTGGTCCCGGGCCCAATCAGCCCCAGCATTTT. It translates to CATSVGPGPNQPQHF.

The chain uses TRBV12-5 and TRBJ2-5, with D tentatively TRBD2 (7 bases). From germline, CDR1 is LGHNT and CDR2 FRNRAP. Trimming stripped 1 base from V and 3 bases from J, with 15 bases between. This CDR3 is built from 16 residues. DNA for the CDR3: TGTGCTAGTGGTTTGGGGGAAGGGGGGGCGAAAGAGACCCAGTACTTC. Amino acid sequence: CASGLGEGGAKETQYF.

The sample holds a few counts of this clonotype. This may be a read error: a much more frequent sequence differs by one nucleotide. The chain carries TRBV7-6 and TRBJ2-1; TRBD2 matches at 8 bases. Germline V gene sequence: CDR1 SGHVS, CDR2 FNYEAQ. This CDR3 is built from 15 residues. In DNA, the CDR3 is TGTGCCAGCAGCCCCCATAGCGGGGAGCACAATGAGCGGTTCTTC. It codes for CASSPHSGEHNERFF.

This clonotype appeared many times. The V call is TRBV2, the J call TRBJ2-3, with 9 bases that match TRBD2. V was pared by 5 bases and J by 5 bases, with 11 bases of the junction left unmatched. The CDR3 spans 16 residues. Germline values: CDR1 SNHLY, CDR2 FYNNEI. CDR3 DNA sequence: TGTGCCAGCAGTACCCCCTTCGCGGGGGGGAAAGATACGCAGTATTTT. Its protein product is CASSTPFAGGKDTQYF.